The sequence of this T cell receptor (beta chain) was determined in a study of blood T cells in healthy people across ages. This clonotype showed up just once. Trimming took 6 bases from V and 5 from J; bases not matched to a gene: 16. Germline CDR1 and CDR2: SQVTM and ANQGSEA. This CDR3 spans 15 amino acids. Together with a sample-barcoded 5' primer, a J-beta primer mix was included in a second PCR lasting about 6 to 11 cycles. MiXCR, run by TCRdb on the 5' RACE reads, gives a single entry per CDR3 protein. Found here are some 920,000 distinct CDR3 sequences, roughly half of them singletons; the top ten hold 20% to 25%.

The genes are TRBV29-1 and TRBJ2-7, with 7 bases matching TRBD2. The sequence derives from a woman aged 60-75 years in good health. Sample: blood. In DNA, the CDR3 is TGCAGCGTACTCCTCTTAGCGGGCAAGGACCACGAGCAGTACTTC. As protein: CSVLLLAGKDHEQYF.